This TCR beta chain was captured in a study of blood T cell repertoires in COVID-19. Background on the study: T cells, B-cell-depleted T cells, or PBMCs supplied cDNA or gDNA.

Libraries were prepared by immunoSEQ multiplex PCR; TCRdb keeps only in-frame clonotypes and omits some of them. The sample shows 200,000 to 300,000 clones, about four fifths of them seen only once. This CDR3 region has 12 residues. V shed 7 bases and J shed 8 bases, with 13 bases lying between them. Germline V CDR1 and CDR2: SGHRS, YFSETQ. The source of this sequence is a man younger than 40 who had recovered from COVID-19. Material for sequencing was peripheral blood. V gene TRBV5-1 combines with J gene TRBJ2-1; D is perhaps TRBD1 (6 bases). CDR3 coding DNA: TGCGCCAGCCAGGGGTCCGGCGATGAGCAGTTCTTC. Translating it yields CASQGSGDEQFF.